A selection of T cell receptor beta chains follows, all from one sample in a study of radiation and T cells in renal cell carcinoma. The method was immunoSEQ multiplex PCR; TCRdb's version includes in-frame clones alone and lacks a portion of them. The sample yields around 94,000 clones, 65% to 90% seen once. This specimen consisted of blood, obtained from a patient whose treatment included radiotherapy and nephrectomy. These receptors originate from a man between 45 and 60 years old with renal cell carcinoma. The CDR3 runs from the conserved cysteine through the conserved F or W. Each record gives: clone size, V gene, CDR3 protein. A clone size is listed for some rows: how often the clone was seen (once, few, many), or a class if it is expanded.

clone_size: .
v_call: TRBV20-1
cdr3_aa: CSAREGETQYF

clone_size: .
v_call: TRBV27
cdr3_aa: CASSWTGDNEQYF

clone_size: .
v_call: TRBV4-2
cdr3_aa: CASSQETGIVNYGYTF

clone_size: .
v_call: TRBV5-4
cdr3_aa: CASSTGGHQSSGNTIYF

clone_size: .
v_call: TRBV28
cdr3_aa: CASSLDAANYGYTF

clone_size: .
v_call: TRBV4-2
cdr3_aa: CASSQRLGSYNEQFF

clone_size: once
v_call: TRBV5-1
cdr3_aa: CASSPGYGLAGGLSDTQYF

clone_size: few
v_call: TRBV9
cdr3_aa: CASSVVLAGTQYF

clone_size: .
v_call: TRBV25-1
cdr3_aa: CASSARTGPSPLHF

clone_size: .
v_call: TRBV27
cdr3_aa: CASSFSQNTEAFF

clone_size: .
v_call: TRBV2
cdr3_aa: CASSRLAGGADTQYF

clone_size: .
v_call: TRBV19
cdr3_aa: CASSITSGVRRNEQFF

clone_size: .
v_call: TRBV4-1
cdr3_aa: CASSQGTGRNIQYF

clone_size: .
v_call: TRBV27
cdr3_aa: CASSLWVAGASTDTQYF

clone_size: .
v_call: TRBV7-3
cdr3_aa: CASSLGRQQFF

clone_size: .
v_call: TRBV27
cdr3_aa: CASSTGGYGYTF

clone_size: .
v_call: TRBV7-8
cdr3_aa: CASSQVGSWANVLTF

clone_size: few
v_call: TRBV7-2
cdr3_aa: CASSLWTAFGQPQHF

clone_size: .
v_call: TRBV18
cdr3_aa: CASSPPPRGGHNEQFF